The 22 T cell receptor beta chains in this list originate from one sample, sequenced in a study of tumor-infiltrating lymphocytes in primary liver carcinoma. Bulk tissue was left unsorted, and RNA and DNA were co-extracted from 20-30 mg of it. Synthesis of TCR beta cDNA was carried out from about 0.55 ug total RNA with a constant-region primer. The TCR beta library was amplified through three nested multiplex PCR rounds in a modified ARM-PCR procedure. Rounds one and two of PCR, each of 10 to 11 cycles, were primed with TRBV1-TRBV30 forward primers and a C-beta reverse primer. TCRdb redid the calling of the multiplex PCR reads with MiXCR, one entry per CDR3 protein. The sample has more than 20,000 distinct CDR3 sequences, roughly 85% seen once. Source material: liver tumor tissue from sampling region 1. Subset specified: tumor region T1, superior pole. Receptors were obtained from a woman in her twenties or thirties with primary liver carcinoma and hepatitis B virus infection.

Worth noting for this clonotype: A read error may account for a junction end that differs from germline. The chain couples TRBV28 to TRBJ1-5, with D possibly being TRBD1 (6 bases). Germline CDR1 and CDR2: MDHEN and SYDVKM. The CDR3 sequence is 12 residues long. The CDR3 region has the DNA TGTGTCAGCAGTTTAGGGGGTCAGCCCCGACATTTT. Its protein is CVSSLGGQPRHF.

Details on this clonotype: The CDR3 ends on some other residue instead of the conserved phenylalanine or tryptophan, so this is likely a read error. Because the CDR3's place on the DNA is in doubt, the DNA is left out and the CDR3 is given as listed by TCRdb. CDR3 residues: CAISESATRQETQYL. The gene calls are TRBV10-3 and TRBJ2-5. The CDR3 totals 15 residues, both ends included. Per the germline V gene, CDR1 is ENHRY and CDR2 is SYGVKD.

On this clonotype itself: At one end, the junction sequence differs from germline, possibly due to a read error. The rearrangement links TRBV6-1 to TRBJ2-2, with 7 nucleotides matching TRBD1. The CDR3 loop spans 18 amino acids. Per germline, CDR1 MNHNS and CDR2 SASEGT. For the CDR3, the DNA is TGTGCCAGCAGCCCTAAGGGACAAGGGGGCAAGAAGACCGAGGAGCTGTTTTTT. Translation gives CASSPKGQGGKKTEELFF.

Concerning this clonotype: A read error may account for a junction end that differs from germline. The chain has TRBV6-5 and TRBJ2-2; 8 positions match TRBD1. From germline, CDR1 is MNHEY and CDR2 SVGAGI. The CDR3 spans 15 residues. In DNA, the CDR3 is TGTACGAGCAGTCCGCGGACAGGGTTCACCGGGGAGCTGTCTTTT. This translates into CTSSPRTGFTGELSF.

As regards this clonotype: Mismatch with germline at one junction end may stem from a read error. The chain links TRBV12-3 or TRBV12-4 to TRBJ2-1; 11 bases are shared with TRBD2. The CDR3 runs to 15 residues. The CDR3 DNA is TGTGCCAGTAGCCTGTCCGGGACTAGCGGAATTGAGCGGTTCTTC. Amino acid sequence: CASSLSGTSGIERFF.

The chain joins TRBV18 to TRBJ2-1; TRBD2 might be the D (6 bases). The CDR3 has 12 residues. Germline V lookup: CDR1 KGHSH, CDR2 LQKENI. The CDR3 reads CTSSPLAIEQFF. The CDR3 DNA is TGTACGAGCTCACCTCTAGCGATTGAGCAGTTCTTC. Variable domain in full (rest from reference TRBV18 and TRBJ2-1): NAGVMQNPRHLVRRRGQEARLRCSPMKGHSHVYWYRQLPEEGLKFMVYLQKENIIDESGMPKERFSAEFPKEGPSILRIQQVVRGDSAAYFCTSSPLAIEQFFGPGTRLTVL.

Remarks on this clonotype: The germline gene is not matched at one end of the junction; a read error may be the cause. The J gene is TRBJ1-3, the V gene TRBV5-1, with D unclear. The CDR3 runs to 17 residues. Germline V gives CDR1 SGHRS, CDR2 YFSETQ. As DNA, the CDR3 is TGCACCAGCAGTATCACGACCGGGATCCTCTCTGGAAACACCATATATTTT. This sequence encodes CTSSITTGILSGNTIYF.

With respect to this clonotype: This likely comes from a read error, as the CDR3 has no conserved phenylalanine or tryptophan at its end. The chain joins TRBV11-2 to TRBJ2-1, with TRBD2 matching over 11 bases. The ends lost 5 bases at V and 11 bases at J; junction bases unmatched: 14. Looked up from germline, CDR1 is SGHAT and CDR2 is FQNNGV. This CDR3 has 16 amino acids. The CDR3 region is CASSTSLAGGYSKQFL. Here the CDR3 DNA reads TGTGCCAGCAGCACCTCTCTAGCGGGAGGATACAGTAAGCAGTTCTTA.

By proportion, this clonotype is medium-sized (0.01 to 0.1%). V is TRBV4-2 and J is TRBJ1-2; TRBD1 might be the D (6 bases). From germline, CDR1 is LGHNA and CDR2 YNFKEQ. This CDR3 contains 15 residues. The V end lost 0 bases, the J end lost 3 bases, and 11 bases lay between the germline ends. Here the CDR3 DNA reads TGTGCCAGCAGCCAAGAGGTGCAGGGGTACTATGGCTACACCTTC. Amino acids: CASSQEVQGYYGYTF.

Remarks on this clonotype: One end of the junction is discordant with germline, which a read error may explain. V usage is TRBV4-2 and J usage is TRBJ1-1; tentatively, D is TRBD1 (5 bases). This CDR3 contains 16 residues. Germline lookup yields CDR1 LGHNA and CDR2 YNFKEQ. The CDR3 DNA follows: TGTGCAAGTAGCCCCGTCGAGGGGAGAGGGAACACTGAAGTTTTCTTT. Translating it yields CASSPVEGRGNTEVFF.

The chain has TRBV7-9 and TRBJ2-5; D is unresolved. The CDR3 totals 11 residues. Trimming removed 7 bases from V and 4 bases from J, with 7 bases in between. Germline-derived CDR1 and CDR2 are SEHNR and FQNEAQ (reference sequence). The CDR3 sequence: CASTLRETQYF. The CDR3 DNA sequence: TGTGCCAGCACATTAAGAGAGACCCAGTACTTC.

As concerns this clonotype: One end of the junction fails to match germline, which may point to a read error. J is TRBJ1-5 and V is TRBV5-6, with 9 nucleotides matching TRBD1. There are 14 residues in the CDR3. Germline V CDR1 and CDR2: SGHDT, YYEEEE. CDR3 amino acids: CASSTGGSIQSQHF. The CDR3, as DNA: TGTGCTAGCAGCACAGGGGGCAGCATTCAGTCCCAGCATTTT.

This clonotype was observed a few times. One junction end does not reproduce the germline sequence, and a read error may be involved. This chain links TRBV4-1 with TRBJ2-3, with D unresolved. This CDR3 contains 18 residues. Germline CDR1 and CDR2: MGHRA and YSYEKL. DNA of the CDR3: TGCGCCAGCAGCCAACTAGGCATGGTAGCTGATGACTCGGATACACAGTATTTT. Its protein is CASSQLGMVADDSDTQYF.

A note on this clonotype: The conserved phenylalanine or tryptophan is not found at the CDR3 terminus, so this likely reflects a read error. The limits of the CDR3 on the DNA are not certain, so only TCRdb's listed CDR3 is given. V gene TRBV11-1 combines with J gene TRBJ1-1; TRBD1 reflects the table's D call only, with no check against the DNA. The CDR3 numbers 15 amino acids, ends counted. Germline loops: CDR1 SGHAT, CDR2 FQDESV (reference sequence). The CDR3 loop reads CASSSTGTVNIEAII.

To note about this clonotype: Lacking the conserved final phenylalanine or tryptophan, this CDR3 likely reflects a read error. The chain is built from TRBV12-5 and TRBJ2-1; D unresolved. The CDR3 runs 16 residues. The germline V gene encodes CDR1 LGHNT and CDR2 FRNRAP. V shed 2 bases and J shed 6 bases, with 17 bases lying between them. Here the CDR3 reads CASGLPPGGILNEQFL. Written as DNA, the CDR3 is TGTGCTAGTGGTTTGCCCCCAGGTGGGATCCTCAATGAGCAGTTCCTC.

On this clonotype: An end of the junction differs from the germline gene, which may be a read error. The chain uses TRBV29-1 and TRBJ2-5; maybe TRBD2 (6 bases). CDR1 is SQVTM and CDR2 is ANQGSEA in the germline V gene. There are 15 residues in the CDR3. Here the CDR3 DNA reads TGCAGCGTTGAAACCAGAAGGGGAGTGAGGGAGGCCCAGTGCTTC. The encoded protein is CSVETRRGVREAQCF.

The chain recombines TRBV5-6 with TRBJ1-1, with a possible D match to TRBD1 (5 bases). CDR3 length: 13 amino acids. The germline gives CDR1 SGHDT, CDR2 YYEEEE. Trimming left V 3 bases short and J 10 bases short, with 16 bases between. As DNA, the CDR3 is TGTGCCAGCAGCTACTGGGGCCGCAAGGGAGCTTTCTTT. Its translation is CASSYWGRKGAFF.

On this clonotype itself: This may be a read error, as it is one base from a much larger clone. This chain connects TRBV4-1 to TRBJ1-1; tentative D call: TRBD1 (5 bases). Germline CDR1 MGHRA, CDR2 YSYEKL. The length of the CDR3 is 14 residues. This CDR3 is CARSQITGGAEAFF. The CDR3 DNA is TGCGCCAGAAGCCAAATTACAGGAGGCGCGGAAGCTTTCTTT.

This chain links TRBV20-1 with TRBJ2-7; D is possibly TRBD1 (6 bases). V lost 5 bases, J lost 5 bases, and 22 bases lay in between. The V gene's germline CDR1 is DFQATT and CDR2 SNEGSKA (reference sequence). The CDR3 has 15 amino acids. The CDR3 coding sequence is TGCAGTGCTCAAAACCGGGACACGGGAACCCACGAGCAGTACTTC. Amino acid sequence: CSAQNRDTGTHEQYF.

The rearrangement uses TRBV7-2 and TRBJ2-7, with D uncertain. The CDR3 sequence is 12 residues long. Germline-derived CDR1 and CDR2 are SGHTA and FQGNSA. Trimming cost V 6 bases and J 7 bases, with 13 bases left between them. The CDR3 here is CASRSSDQEQYF. The CDR3 nucleotides are TGTGCCAGCAGATCAAGTGACCAAGAGCAGTACTTC.

Notes on this clonotype: Compared with germline, one end of the junction differs, possibly owing to a read error. The chain combines TRBV11-1 with TRBJ2-5; D is uncertain. The CDR3 has 14 residues. The germline V gene has CDR1 SGHAT and CDR2 FQDESV (reference sequence). In nucleotides, the CDR3 is TGTGCCAGCAGCTTAGCAGGGCTCCAAGAGACCCAGTGCTTC. Translation: CASSLAGLQETQCF.

This clonotype was found a few times. Just one base apart from a much larger clone, this may be a read error. The chain is built from TRBV11-1 and TRBJ1-2; maybe TRBD1 (5 bases). The CDR3 has 15 amino acids. CDR1 SGHAT and CDR2 FQDESV come from the germline V gene (reference sequence). The CDR3: CDSRPSTGTSYGYTF. The DNA for the CDR3 is TGTGACAGCAGACCTTCGACCGGGACGTCCTATGGCTACACCTTC.